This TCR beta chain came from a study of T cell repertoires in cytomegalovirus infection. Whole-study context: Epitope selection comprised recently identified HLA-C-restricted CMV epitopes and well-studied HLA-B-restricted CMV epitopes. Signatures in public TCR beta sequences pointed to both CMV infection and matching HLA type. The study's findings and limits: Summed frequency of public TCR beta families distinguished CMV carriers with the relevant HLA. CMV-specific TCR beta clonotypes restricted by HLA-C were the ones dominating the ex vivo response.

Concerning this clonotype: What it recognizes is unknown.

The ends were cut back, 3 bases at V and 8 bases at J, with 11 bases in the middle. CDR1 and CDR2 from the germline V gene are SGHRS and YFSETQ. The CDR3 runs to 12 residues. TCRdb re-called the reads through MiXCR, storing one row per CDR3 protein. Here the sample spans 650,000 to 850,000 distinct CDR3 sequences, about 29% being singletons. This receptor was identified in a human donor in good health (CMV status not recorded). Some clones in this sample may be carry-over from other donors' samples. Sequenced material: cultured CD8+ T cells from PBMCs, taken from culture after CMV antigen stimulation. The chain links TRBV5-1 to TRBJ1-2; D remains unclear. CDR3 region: CASSSNLDGYTF. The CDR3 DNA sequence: TGCGCCAGCAGCTCCAACTTGGACGGCTACACCTTC.